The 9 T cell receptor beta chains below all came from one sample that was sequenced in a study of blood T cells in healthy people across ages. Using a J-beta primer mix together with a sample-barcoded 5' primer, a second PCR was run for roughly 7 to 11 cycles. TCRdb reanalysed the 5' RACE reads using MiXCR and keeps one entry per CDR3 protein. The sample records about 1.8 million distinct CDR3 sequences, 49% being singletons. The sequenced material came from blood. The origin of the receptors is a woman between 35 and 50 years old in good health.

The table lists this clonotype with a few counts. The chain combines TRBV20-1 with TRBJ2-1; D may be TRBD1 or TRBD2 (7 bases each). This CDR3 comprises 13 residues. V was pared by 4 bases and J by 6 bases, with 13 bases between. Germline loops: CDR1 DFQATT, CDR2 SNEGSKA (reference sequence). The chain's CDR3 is CSANQGEGNEQFF. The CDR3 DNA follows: TGCAGTGCTAATCAGGGGGAGGGCAATGAGCAGTTCTTC.

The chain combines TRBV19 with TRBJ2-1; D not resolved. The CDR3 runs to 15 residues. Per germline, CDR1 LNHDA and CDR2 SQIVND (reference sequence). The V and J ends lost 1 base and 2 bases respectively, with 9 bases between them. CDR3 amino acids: CASSIGNRAYNEQFF. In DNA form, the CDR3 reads TGTGCCAGTAGTATAGGAAATCGGGCCTACAATGAGCAGTTCTTC.

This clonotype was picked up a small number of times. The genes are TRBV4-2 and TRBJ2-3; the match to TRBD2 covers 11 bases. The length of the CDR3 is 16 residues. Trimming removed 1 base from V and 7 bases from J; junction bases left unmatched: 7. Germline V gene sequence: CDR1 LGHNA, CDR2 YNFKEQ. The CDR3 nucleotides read TGTGCCAGCAGCCAAGTGGCTAGCGGGGGGTCTTATACGCAGTATTTT. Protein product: CASSQVASGGSYTQYF.

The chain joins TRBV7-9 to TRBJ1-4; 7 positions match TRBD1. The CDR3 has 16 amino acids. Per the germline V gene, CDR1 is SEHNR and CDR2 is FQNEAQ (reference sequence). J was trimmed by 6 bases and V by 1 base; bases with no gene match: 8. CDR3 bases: TGTGCCAGCAGCTTAGAGAGGACAGGCGTTTATGAAAAACTGTTTTTT. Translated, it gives CASSLERTGVYEKLFF.

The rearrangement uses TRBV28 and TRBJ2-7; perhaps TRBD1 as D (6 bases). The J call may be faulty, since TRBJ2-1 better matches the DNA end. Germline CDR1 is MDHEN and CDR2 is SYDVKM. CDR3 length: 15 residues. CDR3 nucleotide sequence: TGTGCCAGCATTGGTACAGGGAAGGATTACAATGAGCAGTTCTTC. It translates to CASIGTGKDYNEQFF.

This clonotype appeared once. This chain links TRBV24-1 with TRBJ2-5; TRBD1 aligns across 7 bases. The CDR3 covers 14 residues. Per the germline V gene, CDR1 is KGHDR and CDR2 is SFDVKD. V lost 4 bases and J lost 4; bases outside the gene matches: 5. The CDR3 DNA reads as TGTGCCACCAGTGACTCCGGGACAGTAGAGACCCAGTACTTC. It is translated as CATSDSGTVETQYF.

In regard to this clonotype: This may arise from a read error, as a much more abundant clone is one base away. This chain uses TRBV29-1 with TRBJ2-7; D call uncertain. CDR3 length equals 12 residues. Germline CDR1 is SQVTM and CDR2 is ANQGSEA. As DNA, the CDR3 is TGCAGCGTTGAGGACGGGTCCTACAAGCAGTACTTC. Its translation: CSVEDGSYKQYF.

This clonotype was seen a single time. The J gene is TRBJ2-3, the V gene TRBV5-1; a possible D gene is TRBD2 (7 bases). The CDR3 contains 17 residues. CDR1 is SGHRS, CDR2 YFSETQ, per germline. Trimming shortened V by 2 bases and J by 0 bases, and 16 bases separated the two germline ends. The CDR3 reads CASSFGGGAKSTDTQYF. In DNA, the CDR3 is TGCGCCAGCAGCTTCGGCGGGGGCGCAAAAAGCACAGATACGCAGTATTTT.

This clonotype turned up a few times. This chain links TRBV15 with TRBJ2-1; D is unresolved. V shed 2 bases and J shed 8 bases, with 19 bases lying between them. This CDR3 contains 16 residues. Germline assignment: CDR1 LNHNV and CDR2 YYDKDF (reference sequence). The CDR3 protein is CATSRTRTPVLDEQFF. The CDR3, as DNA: TGTGCCACCAGCAGAACCCGAACCCCGGTGTTGGATGAGCAGTTCTTC.